The rows below give T cell receptor beta chains drawn from one sample of a study of blood T cell repertoires in COVID-19. Profiling relied on immunoSEQ multiplex PCR, and the TCRdb table lists in-frame clones only, not all of them. The sample consists of around 160,000 clones, approximately 91% of them appearing once. What was sequenced was peripheral blood. The receptors come from a human donor in a cohort sampled during active COVID-19. Both conserved end residues are part of each CDR3. A D gene is named only where the DNA matches it firmly. Not all rows give a size; the values are once, few, many and, for expanded clones, a class.

d_gene: NA
abundance: once
v_gene: TRBV25-1
len: 12
j_gene: TRBJ1-1
CDR3aa: CASSERGREAFF
CDR3nt: TGTGCCAGCAGTGAAAGAGGCAGAGAAGCTTTCTTT

d_gene: NA
abundance: NA
v_gene: TRBV9
len: 15
j_gene: TRBJ1-1
CDR3aa: CASSETPDGDTEAFF
CDR3nt: TGTGCCAGCAGCGAGACGCCCGACGGAGACACTGAAGCTTTCTTT

d_gene: NA
abundance: once
v_gene: TRBV28
len: 15
j_gene: TRBJ1-5
CDR3aa: CASNTGGYSNQPQHF
CDR3nt: TGTGCCAGCAACACGGGGGGGTATAGCAATCAGCCCCAGCATTTT

d_gene: NA
abundance: once
v_gene: TRBV7-6
len: 15
j_gene: TRBJ2-3
CDR3aa: CASSLVEGLADTQYF
CDR3nt: TGTGCCAGCAGCTTAGTGGAGGGGTTAGCAGATACGCAGTATTTT

d_gene: NA
abundance: NA
v_gene: TRBV2
len: 12
j_gene: TRBJ2-7
CDR3aa: CASSEDIYEQYF
CDR3nt: TGTGCCAGCAGTGAGGACATCTACGAGCAGTACTTC

d_gene: NA
abundance: NA
v_gene: TRBV11-2
len: 15
j_gene: TRBJ2-7
CDR3aa: CASSLVGKQTYEQYF
CDR3nt: TGTGCCAGCAGCTTAGTCGGGAAACAGACTTACGAGCAGTACTTC

d_gene: TRBD1
abundance: NA
v_gene: TRBV7-2
len: 16
j_gene: TRBJ2-1
CDR3aa: CASSSDRDRGGNEQFF
CDR3nt: TGTGCCAGCAGCTCTGACCGGGACAGGGGGGGCAATGAGCAGTTCTTC

d_gene: NA
abundance: NA
v_gene: TRBV28
len: 15
j_gene: TRBJ1-5
CDR3aa: CASSLGGNSNQPQHF
CDR3nt: TGTGCCAGCAGTTTGGGGGGGAATAGCAATCAGCCCCAGCATTTT

d_gene: NA
abundance: once
v_gene: TRBV28
len: 13
j_gene: TRBJ1-6
CDR3aa: CASITLPNSPLHF
CDR3nt: TGTGCCAGCATTACATTACCAAATTCACCCCTCCACTTT

d_gene: TRBD2
abundance: NA
v_gene: TRBV7-2
len: 19
j_gene: TRBJ2-4
CDR3aa: CASSLLRGRREIAKNIQYF
CDR3nt: TGTGCCAGCAGCTTATTGCGGGGGAGGCGGGAGATAGCCAAAAACATTCAGTACTTC

d_gene: NA
abundance: NA
v_gene: TRBV20-1
len: 14
j_gene: TRBJ2-2
CDR3aa: CSASGPSNTGELFF
CDR3nt: TGCAGTGCTAGTGGGCCCTCGAACACCGGGGAGCTGTTTTTT

d_gene: TRBD1
abundance: NA
v_gene: TRBV6-5
len: 15
j_gene: TRBJ2-1
CDR3aa: CASSTDRGRNNEQFF
CDR3nt: TGTGCCAGCAGTACAGACAGGGGACGAAACAATGAGCAGTTCTTC

d_gene: NA
abundance: NA
v_gene: TRBV19
len: 18
j_gene: TRBJ1-5
CDR3aa: CASSIGRGRRASGQPQHF
CDR3nt: TGTGCCAGTAGTATCGGGAGAGGGAGGAGGGCGAGTGGGCAGCCCCAGCATTTT

d_gene: NA
abundance: NA
v_gene: TRBV6-6
len: 15
j_gene: TRBJ1-1
CDR3aa: CASSSLGYGDTEAFF
CDR3nt: TGTGCCAGCAGTTCCCTCGGATACGGAGACACTGAAGCTTTCTTT

d_gene: TRBD1
abundance: NA
v_gene: TRBV30
len: 18
j_gene: TRBJ2-4
CDR3aa: CAWSLLLGQGGAKNIQYF
CDR3nt: TGTGCCTGGAGTCTTCTACTAGGACAGGGAGGTGCCAAAAACATTCAGTACTTC

d_gene: NA
abundance: NA
v_gene: TRBV6-5
len: 14
j_gene: TRBJ2-3
CDR3aa: CASTPGGPTDTQYF
CDR3nt: TGTGCCAGCACCCCTGGGGGCCCCACAGATACGCAGTATTTT

d_gene: NA
abundance: NA
v_gene: TRBV24-1
len: 13
j_gene: TRBJ2-7
CDR3aa: CATSDLAGLEQYF
CDR3nt: TGTGCCACCAGTGATTTGGCGGGGTTAGAACAGTACTTC

d_gene: NA
abundance: NA
v_gene: TRBV6-5
len: 15
j_gene: TRBJ1-3
CDR3aa: CASSSDGGPGNTIYF
CDR3nt: TGTGCCAGCAGTTCCGACGGGGGGCCTGGAAACACCATATATTTT

d_gene: NA
abundance: NA
v_gene: TRBV11-1
len: 15
j_gene: TRBJ2-3
CDR3aa: CASSLVGREPDTQYF
CDR3nt: TGTGCCAGCAGCTTAGTAGGACGGGAGCCAGATACGCAGTATTTT

d_gene: NA
abundance: NA
v_gene: TRBV7-9
len: 16
j_gene: TRBJ2-2
CDR3aa: CASSLAQAGFTGELFF
CDR3nt: TGTGCCAGCAGCTTAGCGCAGGCGGGATTCACCGGGGAGCTGTTTTTT

d_gene: NA
abundance: NA
v_gene: TRBV3-1/TRBV3-2
len: 14
j_gene: TRBJ2-6
CDR3aa: CASSQADRGNVLTF
CDR3nt: TGTGCCAGCAGCCAAGCTGACAGAGGAAACGTCCTGACTTTC

d_gene: NA
abundance: NA
v_gene: TRBV4-2
len: 18
j_gene: TRBJ2-3
CDR3aa: CASSQGGGTALITDTQYF
CDR3nt: TGTGCCAGCAGCCAAGGAGGCGGCACCGCCTTAATCACAGATACGCAGTATTTT

d_gene: TRBD1
abundance: NA
v_gene: TRBV18
len: 15
j_gene: TRBJ1-1
CDR3aa: CASSLDGQGPTEAFF
CDR3nt: TGTGCCAGCTCACTAGATGGACAGGGACCCACTGAAGCTTTCTTT

d_gene: NA
abundance: NA
v_gene: TRBV5-1
len: 15
j_gene: TRBJ1-6
CDR3aa: CASSLGQSYNSPLHF
CDR3nt: TGCGCCAGCAGCCTTGGACAGTCCTATAATTCACCCCTCCACTTT

d_gene: NA
abundance: NA
v_gene: TRBV4-2
len: 16
j_gene: TRBJ1-3
CDR3aa: CASSLGQPSSGNTIYF
CDR3nt: TGTGCCAGCAGCCTAGGACAGCCGAGCTCTGGAAACACCATATATTTT

d_gene: TRBD1
abundance: NA
v_gene: TRBV6-1
len: 13
j_gene: TRBJ2-3
CDR3aa: CASSRQGADTQYF
CDR3nt: TGTGCCAGCAGTAGACAGGGGGCAGATACGCAGTATTTT

d_gene: NA
abundance: NA
v_gene: TRBV29-1
len: 16
j_gene: TRBJ2-2
CDR3aa: CSVVMGGLANTGELFF
CDR3nt: TGCAGTGTTGTTATGGGGGGGCTTGCGAACACCGGGGAGCTGTTTTTT

d_gene: TRBD1
abundance: NA
v_gene: TRBV28
len: 15
j_gene: TRBJ2-5
CDR3aa: CASSMGQGNQETQYF
CDR3nt: TGTGCCAGCAGCATGGGACAGGGGAACCAAGAGACCCAGTACTTC

d_gene: TRBD1
abundance: few
v_gene: TRBV3-1/TRBV3-2
len: 13
j_gene: TRBJ2-2
CDR3aa: CASSPGTGLELFF
CDR3nt: TGTGCCAGCAGCCCGGGGACAGGGTTGGAGCTGTTTTTT

d_gene: NA
abundance: NA
v_gene: TRBV6-5
len: 14
j_gene: TRBJ1-5
CDR3aa: CATGADLNPQPQHF
CDR3nt: TGTGCCACAGGGGCGGACTTGAACCCTCAGCCCCAGCATTTT

d_gene: NA
abundance: NA
v_gene: TRBV18
len: 13
j_gene: TRBJ2-7
CDR3aa: CASSPSPNYEQYF
CDR3nt: TGTGCCAGCTCACCGTCCCCCAACTACGAGCAGTACTTC

d_gene: TRBD1
abundance: NA
v_gene: TRBV6-5
len: 13
j_gene: TRBJ1-1
CDR3aa: CASRNRGGTEAFF
CDR3nt: TGTGCCAGCAGAAACAGGGGAGGAACTGAAGCTTTCTTT

d_gene: NA
abundance: NA
v_gene: TRBV2
len: 15
j_gene: TRBJ1-1
CDR3aa: CASRKGHSQNTEAFF
CDR3nt: TGTGCCAGCAGAAAAGGACATTCTCAGAACACTGAAGCTTTCTTT

d_gene: NA
abundance: NA
v_gene: TRBV6-5
len: 15
j_gene: TRBJ1-6
CDR3aa: CASGERAGGGSPLHF
CDR3nt: TGTGCCAGCGGGGAGCGGGCAGGAGGTGGTTCACCCCTCCACTTT

d_gene: NA
abundance: few
v_gene: TRBV6-4
len: 17
j_gene: TRBJ2-1
CDR3aa: CASKTPRGSSFYNEQFF
CDR3nt: TGTGCCAGCAAAACCCCCCGAGGCTCGAGCTTCTACAATGAGCAGTTCTTC

d_gene: NA
abundance: NA
v_gene: TRBV27
len: 16
j_gene: TRBJ2-1
CDR3aa: CASSFWKAGVYNEQFF
CDR3nt: TGTGCCAGCAGTTTTTGGAAGGCAGGGGTCTACAATGAGCAGTTCTTC

d_gene: TRBD1
abundance: NA
v_gene: TRBV3-1/TRBV3-2
len: 14
j_gene: TRBJ1-2
CDR3aa: CASSHRTGGDGYTF
CDR3nt: TGTGCCAGCAGCCACCGGACAGGGGGAGATGGCTACACCTTC

d_gene: TRBD2
abundance: NA
v_gene: TRBV5-1
len: 16
j_gene: TRBJ2-7
CDR3aa: CASSFLTSGSAYEQYF
CDR3nt: TGCGCCAGCAGCTTCCTGACTAGCGGGAGCGCCTACGAGCAGTACTTC

d_gene: NA
abundance: NA
v_gene: TRBV7-8
len: 12
j_gene: TRBJ2-7
CDR3aa: CASSSNSYEQYF
CDR3nt: TGTGCCAGCAGCTCCAACTCCTACGAGCAGTACTTC

d_gene: TRBD1
abundance: NA
v_gene: TRBV6-2/TRBV6-3
len: 15
j_gene: TRBJ1-6
CDR3aa: CASSYSQGAHSPLHF
CDR3nt: TGTGCCAGCAGTTACTCCCAGGGGGCCCACTCACCCCTCCACTTT

d_gene: NA
abundance: NA
v_gene: TRBV4-3
len: 15
j_gene: TRBJ1-4
CDR3aa: CASSSTGTSNEKLFF
CDR3nt: TGCGCCAGCAGCTCGACCGGGACATCGAATGAAAAACTGTTTTTT

d_gene: TRBD2
abundance: once
v_gene: TRBV2
len: 15
j_gene: TRBJ2-1
CDR3aa: CASQGGGLGLWEQFF
CDR3nt: TGTGCCAGTCAGGGAGGGGGACTAGGGTTATGGGAGCAGTTCTTC

d_gene: TRBD1
abundance: NA
v_gene: TRBV27
len: 14
j_gene: TRBJ2-7
CDR3aa: CASRPTGGNYEQYF
CDR3nt: TGTGCCAGCAGGCCAACAGGGGGCAACTACGAGCAGTACTTC

d_gene: TRBD2
abundance: NA
v_gene: TRBV11-2
len: 15
j_gene: TRBJ2-1
CDR3aa: CASSLETSGRAWQFF
CDR3nt: TGTGCCAGCAGCTTAGAGACTAGCGGGAGGGCGTGGCAGTTCTTC

d_gene: NA
abundance: NA
v_gene: TRBV14
len: 12
j_gene: TRBJ2-7
CDR3aa: CASSQDFVEQYF
CDR3nt: TGTGCCAGCAGCCAAGATTTCGTCGAGCAGTACTTC

d_gene: TRBD1
abundance: NA
v_gene: TRBV5-1
len: 13
j_gene: TRBJ2-5
CDR3aa: CASSQGTGPGQYF
CDR3nt: TGCGCCAGCAGCCAAGGGACAGGTCCGGGGCAGTACTTC

d_gene: NA
abundance: once
v_gene: TRBV19
len: 15
j_gene: TRBJ2-5
CDR3aa: CASSTGHTWQETQYF
CDR3nt: TGTGCCAGTAGTACGGGACATACATGGCAAGAGACCCAGTACTTC

d_gene: TRBD1
abundance: NA
v_gene: TRBV24-1
len: 13
j_gene: TRBJ1-1
CDR3aa: CATRGGGTEKAFF
CDR3nt: TGTGCCACCAGGGGGGGTGGGACAGAGAAAGCTTTCTTT

d_gene: TRBD1
abundance: NA
v_gene: TRBV6-5
len: 15
j_gene: TRBJ1-2
CDR3aa: CASSYSSRGSGGYTF
CDR3nt: TGTGCCAGCAGTTACTCCAGCAGGGGGAGTGGTGGCTACACCTTC

d_gene: NA
abundance: NA
v_gene: TRBV6-5
len: 12
j_gene: TRBJ1-5
CDR3aa: CASRGSNQPQHF
CDR3nt: TGTGCCAGCAGGGGCAGCAATCAGCCCCAGCATTTT

d_gene: TRBD1
abundance: NA
v_gene: TRBV9
len: 14
j_gene: TRBJ2-3
CDR3aa: CASSVGTGADTQYF
CDR3nt: TGTGCCAGCAGCGTAGGAACAGGGGCAGATACGCAGTATTTT

d_gene: TRBD2
abundance: once
v_gene: TRBV27
len: 16
j_gene: TRBJ2-2
CDR3aa: CASSLLSGRSTGELFF
CDR3nt: TGTGCCAGCAGTCTCCTGAGCGGGAGGAGTACCGGGGAGCTGTTTTTT

d_gene: TRBD2
abundance: NA
v_gene: TRBV7-8
len: 16
j_gene: TRBJ2-3
CDR3aa: CASSLVLRGSADTQYF
CDR3nt: TGTGCCAGCAGCTTAGTTCTGCGGGGGTCGGCAGATACGCAGTATTTT

d_gene: TRBD2
abundance: NA
v_gene: TRBV3-1/TRBV3-2
len: 18
j_gene: TRBJ2-1
CDR3aa: CASSPSGPSSGRVNEQFF
CDR3nt: TGTGCCAGCAGCCCCTCAGGACCCTCTAGCGGGAGAGTCAATGAGCAGTTCTTC

d_gene: TRBD1
abundance: NA
v_gene: TRBV18
len: 18
j_gene: TRBJ1-1
CDR3aa: CASSRETNRGGSNNEAFF
CDR3nt: TGTGCCAGCTCACGGGAGACCAACAGGGGAGGTTCGAACAATGAAGCTTTCTTT

d_gene: NA
abundance: NA
v_gene: TRBV7-2
len: 15
j_gene: TRBJ2-3
CDR3aa: CASSLTPENTDTQYF
CDR3nt: TGTGCCAGCAGCTTAACTCCGGAGAACACAGATACGCAGTATTTT

d_gene: NA
abundance: NA
v_gene: TRBV19
len: 15
j_gene: TRBJ1-2
CDR3aa: CASSMGPTGGYGYTF
CDR3nt: TGTGCCAGTAGTATGGGTCCTACGGGTGGCTATGGCTACACCTTC

d_gene: NA
abundance: NA
v_gene: TRBV5-1
len: 14
j_gene: TRBJ2-2
CDR3aa: CASSLDRNTGELFF
CDR3nt: TGCGCCAGCAGCTTGGACAGGAACACCGGGGAGCTGTTTTTT